The present entry profiles one T cell receptor (beta chain) with its context. The antigen is unknown. This entry belongs to a study of PD-1 blockade in classical Hodgkin lymphoma. CDR3 length: 11 residues. From germline, CDR1 is SNHLY and CDR2 FYNNEI. V lost 2 bases and J 10 bases, leaving 8 bases between the germline ends. Findings of the study overall: The study found that TCR diversity rose significantly by C4D1 in CD4+ but not CD8+ cells. Undefined causes, possibly disease activity or prior therapy, underlie the repertoire differences.

Time point specified: cycle 4 day 1 (C4D1), after 6 weeks of nivolumab. Every patient was affected by relapse after autologous stem cell transplantation, while exposure to brentuximab vedotin was not uniform. Thawed PBMCs yielded CD4+ T cells through magnetic negative selection. Best responses were complete response, partial response or progressive disease. Measured with immunoSEQ multiplex PCR; TCRdb has only the in-frame clones, and not every one. The sample lists 25,000 to 30,000 clones, roughly 80% occurring once. The chain carries TRBV2 and TRBJ1-2; D ambiguous. Sequenced material: CD4+ T cells from blood, taken before the fourth cycle of nivolumab. This receptor was identified in a human donor with classical Hodgkin lymphoma. The CDR3: CASSETVTYTF. In DNA form, the CDR3 reads TGTGCCAGCAGTGAAACAGTTACCTACACCTTC.